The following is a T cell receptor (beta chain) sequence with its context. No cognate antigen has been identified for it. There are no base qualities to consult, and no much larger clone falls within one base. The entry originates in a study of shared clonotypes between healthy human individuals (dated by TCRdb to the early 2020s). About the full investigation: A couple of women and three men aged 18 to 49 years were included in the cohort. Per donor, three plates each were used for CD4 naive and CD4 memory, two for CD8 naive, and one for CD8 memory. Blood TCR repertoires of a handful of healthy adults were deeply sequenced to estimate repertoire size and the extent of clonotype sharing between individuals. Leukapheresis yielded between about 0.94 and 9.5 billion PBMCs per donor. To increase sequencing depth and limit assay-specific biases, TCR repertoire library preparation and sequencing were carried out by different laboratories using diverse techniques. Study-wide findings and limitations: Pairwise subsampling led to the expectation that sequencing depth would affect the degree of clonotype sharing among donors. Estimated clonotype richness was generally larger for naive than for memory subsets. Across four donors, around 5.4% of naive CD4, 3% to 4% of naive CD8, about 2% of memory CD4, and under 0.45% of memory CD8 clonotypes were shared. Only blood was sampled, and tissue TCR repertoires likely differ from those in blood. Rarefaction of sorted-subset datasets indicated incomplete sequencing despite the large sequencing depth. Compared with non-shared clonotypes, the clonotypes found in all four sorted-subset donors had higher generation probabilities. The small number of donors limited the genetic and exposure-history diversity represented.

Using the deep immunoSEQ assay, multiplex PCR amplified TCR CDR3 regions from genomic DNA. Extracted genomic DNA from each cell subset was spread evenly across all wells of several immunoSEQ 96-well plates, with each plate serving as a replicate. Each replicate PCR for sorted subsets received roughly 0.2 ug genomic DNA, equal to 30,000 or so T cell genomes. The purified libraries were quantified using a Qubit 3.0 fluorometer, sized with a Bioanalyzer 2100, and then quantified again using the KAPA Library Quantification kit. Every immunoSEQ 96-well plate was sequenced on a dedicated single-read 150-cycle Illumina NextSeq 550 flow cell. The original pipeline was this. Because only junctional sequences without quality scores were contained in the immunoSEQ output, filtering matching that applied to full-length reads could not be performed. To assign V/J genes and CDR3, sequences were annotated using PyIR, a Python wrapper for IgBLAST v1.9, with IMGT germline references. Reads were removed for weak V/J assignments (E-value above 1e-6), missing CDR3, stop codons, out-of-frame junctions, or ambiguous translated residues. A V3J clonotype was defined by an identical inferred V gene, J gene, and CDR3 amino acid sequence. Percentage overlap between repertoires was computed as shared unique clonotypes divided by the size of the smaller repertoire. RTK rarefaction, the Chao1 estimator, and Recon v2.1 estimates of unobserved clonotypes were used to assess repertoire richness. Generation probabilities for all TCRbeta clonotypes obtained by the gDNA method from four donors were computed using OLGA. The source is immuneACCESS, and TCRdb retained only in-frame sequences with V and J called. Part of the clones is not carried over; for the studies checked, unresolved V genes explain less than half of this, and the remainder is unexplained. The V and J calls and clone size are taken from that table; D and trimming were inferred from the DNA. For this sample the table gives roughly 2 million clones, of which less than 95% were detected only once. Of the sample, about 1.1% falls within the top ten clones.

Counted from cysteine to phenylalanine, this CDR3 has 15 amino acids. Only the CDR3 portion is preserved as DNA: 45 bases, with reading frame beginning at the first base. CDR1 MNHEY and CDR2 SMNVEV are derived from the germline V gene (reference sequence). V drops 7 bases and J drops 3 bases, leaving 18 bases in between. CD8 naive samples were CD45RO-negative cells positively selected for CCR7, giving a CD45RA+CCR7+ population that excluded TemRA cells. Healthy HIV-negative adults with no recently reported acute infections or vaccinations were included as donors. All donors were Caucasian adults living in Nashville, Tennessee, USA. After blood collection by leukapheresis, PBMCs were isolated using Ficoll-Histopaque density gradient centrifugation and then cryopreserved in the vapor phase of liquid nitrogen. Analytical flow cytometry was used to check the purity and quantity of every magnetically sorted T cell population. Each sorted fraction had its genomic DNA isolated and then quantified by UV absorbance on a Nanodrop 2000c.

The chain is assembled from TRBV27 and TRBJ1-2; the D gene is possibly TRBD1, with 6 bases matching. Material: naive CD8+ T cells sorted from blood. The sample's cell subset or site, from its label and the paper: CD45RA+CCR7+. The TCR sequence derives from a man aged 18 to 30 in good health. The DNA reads TGTGCCAGCACTAGTAGGGGGGGATACGACTATGGCTACACCTTC. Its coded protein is CASTSRGGYDYGYTF.